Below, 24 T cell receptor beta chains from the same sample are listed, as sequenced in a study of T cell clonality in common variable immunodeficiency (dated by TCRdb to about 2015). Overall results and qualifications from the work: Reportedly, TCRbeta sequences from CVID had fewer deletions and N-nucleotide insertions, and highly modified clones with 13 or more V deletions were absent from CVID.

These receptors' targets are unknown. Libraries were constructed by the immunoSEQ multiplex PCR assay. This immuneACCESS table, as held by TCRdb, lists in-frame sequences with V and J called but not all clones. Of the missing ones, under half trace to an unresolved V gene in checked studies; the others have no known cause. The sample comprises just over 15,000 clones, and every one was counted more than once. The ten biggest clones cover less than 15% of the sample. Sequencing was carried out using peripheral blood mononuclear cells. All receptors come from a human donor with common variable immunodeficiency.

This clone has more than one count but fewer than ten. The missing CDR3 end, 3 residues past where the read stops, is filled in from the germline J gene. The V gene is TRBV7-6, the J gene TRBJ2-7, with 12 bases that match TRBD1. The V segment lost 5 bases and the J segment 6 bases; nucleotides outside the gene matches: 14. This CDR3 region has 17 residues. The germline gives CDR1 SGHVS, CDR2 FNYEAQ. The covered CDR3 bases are TGTGCCAGCAGCCGCGGGACAGGGGGCGCGTTGGGTTCCGAG. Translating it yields CASSRGTGGALGSE. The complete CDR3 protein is CASSRGTGGALGSEQYF.

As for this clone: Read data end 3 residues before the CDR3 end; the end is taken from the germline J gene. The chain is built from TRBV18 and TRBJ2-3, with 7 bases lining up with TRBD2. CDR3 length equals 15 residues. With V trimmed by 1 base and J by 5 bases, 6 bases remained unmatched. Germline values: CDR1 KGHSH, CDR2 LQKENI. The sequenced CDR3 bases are TGTGCCAGCTCACCACGGGCAATAGCGGGAGATACG. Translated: CASSPRAIAGDT. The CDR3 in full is CASSPRAIAGDTQYF. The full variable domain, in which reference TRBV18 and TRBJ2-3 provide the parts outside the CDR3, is NAGVMQNPRHLVRRRGQEARLRCSPMKGHSHVYWYRQLPEEGLKFMVYLQKENIIDESGMPKERFSAEFPKEGPSILRIQQVVRGDSAAYFCASSPRAIAGDTQYFGPGTRLTVL.

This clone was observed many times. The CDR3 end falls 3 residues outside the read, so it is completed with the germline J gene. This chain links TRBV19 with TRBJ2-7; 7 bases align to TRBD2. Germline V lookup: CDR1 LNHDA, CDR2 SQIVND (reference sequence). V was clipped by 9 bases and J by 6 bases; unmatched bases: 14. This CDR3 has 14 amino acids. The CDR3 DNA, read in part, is TGTGCCAGCCGGCGGGGGTCAGGGATCGCCGAG. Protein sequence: CASRRGSGIAE. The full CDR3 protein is CASRRGSGIAEQYF.

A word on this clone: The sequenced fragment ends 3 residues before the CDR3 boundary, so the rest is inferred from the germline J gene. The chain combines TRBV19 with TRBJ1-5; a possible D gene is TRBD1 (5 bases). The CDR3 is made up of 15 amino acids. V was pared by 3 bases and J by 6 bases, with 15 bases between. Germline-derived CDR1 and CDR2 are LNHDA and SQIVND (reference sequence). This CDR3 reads CASSIVVGVGQPQHF. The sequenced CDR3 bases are TGTGCCAGTAGTATCGTTGTAGGGGTTGGTCAGCCC. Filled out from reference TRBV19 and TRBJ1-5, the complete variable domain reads DGGITQSPKYLFRKEGQNVTLSCEQNLNHDAMYWYRQDPGQGLRLIYYSQIVNDFQKGDIAEGYSVSREKKESFPLTVTSAQKNPTAFYLCASSIVVGVGQPQHFGDGTRLSIL.

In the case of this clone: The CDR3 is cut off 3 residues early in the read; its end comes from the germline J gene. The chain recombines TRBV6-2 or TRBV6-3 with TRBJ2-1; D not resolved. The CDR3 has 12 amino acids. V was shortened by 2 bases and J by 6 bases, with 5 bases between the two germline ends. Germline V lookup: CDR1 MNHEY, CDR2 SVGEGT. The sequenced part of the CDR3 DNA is TGTGCCAGCAGTTACCAAGGCAATGAG. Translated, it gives CASSYQGNE. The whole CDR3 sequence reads CASSYQGNEQFF.

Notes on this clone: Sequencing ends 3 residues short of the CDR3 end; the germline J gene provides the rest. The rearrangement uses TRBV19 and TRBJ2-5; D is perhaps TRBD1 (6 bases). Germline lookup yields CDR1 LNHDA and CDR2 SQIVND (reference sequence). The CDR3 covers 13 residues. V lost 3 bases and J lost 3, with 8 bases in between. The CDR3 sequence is CASSMGAEETQYF. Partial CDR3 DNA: TGTGCCAGTAGTATGGGGGCAGAAGAGACC.

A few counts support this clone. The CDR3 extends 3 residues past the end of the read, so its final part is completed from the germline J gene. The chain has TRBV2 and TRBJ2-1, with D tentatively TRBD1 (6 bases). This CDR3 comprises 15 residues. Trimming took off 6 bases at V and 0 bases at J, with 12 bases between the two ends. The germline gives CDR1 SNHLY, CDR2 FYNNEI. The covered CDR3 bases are TGTGCCAGCAGGGCGCAGGGGAGCTCCTACAATGAG. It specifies CASRAQGSSYNE. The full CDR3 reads CASRAQGSSYNEQFF.

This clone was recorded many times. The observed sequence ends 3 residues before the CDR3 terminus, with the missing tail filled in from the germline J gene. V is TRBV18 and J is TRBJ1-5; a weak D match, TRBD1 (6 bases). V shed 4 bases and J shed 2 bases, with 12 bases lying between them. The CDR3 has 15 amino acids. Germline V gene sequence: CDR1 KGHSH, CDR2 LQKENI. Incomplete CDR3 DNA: TGTGCCAGCTCACTTGTGGGGGCGGGCAATCAGCCC. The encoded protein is CASSLVGAGNQP. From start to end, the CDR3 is CASSLVGAGNQPQHF.

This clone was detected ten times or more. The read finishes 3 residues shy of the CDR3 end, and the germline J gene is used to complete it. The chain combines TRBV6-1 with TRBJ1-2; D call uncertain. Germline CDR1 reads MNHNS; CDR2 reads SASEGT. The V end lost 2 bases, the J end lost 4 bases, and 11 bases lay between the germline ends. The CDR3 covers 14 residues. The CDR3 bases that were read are TGTGCCAGCAGTGAATCGCCTGGGCCCTATGGC. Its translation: CASSESPGPYG. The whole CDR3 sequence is CASSESPGPYGYTF.

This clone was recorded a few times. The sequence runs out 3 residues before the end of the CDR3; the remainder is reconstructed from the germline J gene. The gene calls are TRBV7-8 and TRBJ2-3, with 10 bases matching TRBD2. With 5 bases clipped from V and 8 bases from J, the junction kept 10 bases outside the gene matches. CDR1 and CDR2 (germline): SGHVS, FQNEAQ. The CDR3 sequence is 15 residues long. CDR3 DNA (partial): TGTGCCAGCAGCCGGCCTAGCGGGAGTCGGGTTACG. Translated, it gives CASSRPSGSRVT. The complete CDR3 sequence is CASSRPSGSRVTQYF.

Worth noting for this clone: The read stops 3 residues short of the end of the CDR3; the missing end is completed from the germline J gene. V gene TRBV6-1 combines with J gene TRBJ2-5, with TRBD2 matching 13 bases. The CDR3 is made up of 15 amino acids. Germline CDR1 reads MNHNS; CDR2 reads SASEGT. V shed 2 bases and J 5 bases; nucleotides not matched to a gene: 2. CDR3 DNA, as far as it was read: TGTGCCAGCAGTGAAACGGGACTAGCGGGGGAGACC. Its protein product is CASSETGLAGET. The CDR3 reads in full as CASSETGLAGETQYF.

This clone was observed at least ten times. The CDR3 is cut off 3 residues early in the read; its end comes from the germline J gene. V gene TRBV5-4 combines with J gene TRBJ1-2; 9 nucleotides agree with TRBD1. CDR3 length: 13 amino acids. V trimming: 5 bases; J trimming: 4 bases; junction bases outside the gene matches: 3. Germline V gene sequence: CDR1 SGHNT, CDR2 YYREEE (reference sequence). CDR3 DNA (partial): TGTGCCAGCAGTCCGGACAGGGGCTATGGC. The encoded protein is CASSPDRGYG. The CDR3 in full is CASSPDRGYGYTF.

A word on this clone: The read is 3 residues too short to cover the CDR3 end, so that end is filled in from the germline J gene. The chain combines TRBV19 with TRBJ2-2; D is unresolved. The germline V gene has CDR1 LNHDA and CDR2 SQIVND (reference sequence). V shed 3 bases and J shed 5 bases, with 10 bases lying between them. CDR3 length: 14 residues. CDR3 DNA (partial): TGTGCCAGTAGTATGAGACACAGAACCGGGGAG. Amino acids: CASSMRHRTGE. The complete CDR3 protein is CASSMRHRTGELFF.

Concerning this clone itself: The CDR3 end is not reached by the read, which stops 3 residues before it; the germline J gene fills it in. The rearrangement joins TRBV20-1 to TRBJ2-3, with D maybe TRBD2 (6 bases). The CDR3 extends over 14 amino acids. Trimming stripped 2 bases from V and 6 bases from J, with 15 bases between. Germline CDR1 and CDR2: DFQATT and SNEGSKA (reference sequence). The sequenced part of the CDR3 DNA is TGCAGTGCTAGAAGACTAGAGCAGTCTGATACG. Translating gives CSARRLEQSDT. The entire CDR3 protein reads CSARRLEQSDTQYF.

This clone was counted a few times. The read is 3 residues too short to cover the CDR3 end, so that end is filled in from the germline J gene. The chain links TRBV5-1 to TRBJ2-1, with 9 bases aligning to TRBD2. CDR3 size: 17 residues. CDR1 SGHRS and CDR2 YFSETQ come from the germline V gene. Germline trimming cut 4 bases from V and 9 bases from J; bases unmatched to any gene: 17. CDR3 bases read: TGCGCCAGCAGCAAAAACCTAGCGGGACAGCCTGGGGGTGAG. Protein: CASSKNLAGQPGGE. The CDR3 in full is CASSKNLAGQPGGEQFF.

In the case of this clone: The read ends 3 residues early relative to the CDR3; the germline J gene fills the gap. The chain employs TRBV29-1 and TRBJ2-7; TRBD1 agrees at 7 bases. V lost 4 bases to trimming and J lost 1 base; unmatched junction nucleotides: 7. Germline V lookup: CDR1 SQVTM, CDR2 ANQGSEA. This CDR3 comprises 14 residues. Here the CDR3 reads CSVGQGVGSYEQYF. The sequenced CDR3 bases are TGCAGCGTTGGGCAGGGGGTGGGATCCTACGAG.

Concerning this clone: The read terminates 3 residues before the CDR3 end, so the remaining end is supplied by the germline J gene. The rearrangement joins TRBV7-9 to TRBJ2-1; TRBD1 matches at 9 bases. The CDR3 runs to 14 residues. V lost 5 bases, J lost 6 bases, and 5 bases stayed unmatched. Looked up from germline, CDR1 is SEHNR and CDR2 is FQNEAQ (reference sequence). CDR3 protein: CASSQRQGGNEQFF. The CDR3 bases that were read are TGTGCCAGCAGCCAACGACAGGGGGGCAATGAG.

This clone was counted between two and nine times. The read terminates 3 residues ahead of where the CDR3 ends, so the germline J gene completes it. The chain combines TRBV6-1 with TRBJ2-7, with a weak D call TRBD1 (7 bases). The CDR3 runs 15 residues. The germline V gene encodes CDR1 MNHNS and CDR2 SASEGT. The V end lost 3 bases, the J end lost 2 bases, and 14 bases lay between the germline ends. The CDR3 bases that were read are TGTGCCAGCAGTGATGGGGGGACAGCCGCCTACGAG. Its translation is CASSDGGTAAYE. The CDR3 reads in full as CASSDGGTAAYEQYF.

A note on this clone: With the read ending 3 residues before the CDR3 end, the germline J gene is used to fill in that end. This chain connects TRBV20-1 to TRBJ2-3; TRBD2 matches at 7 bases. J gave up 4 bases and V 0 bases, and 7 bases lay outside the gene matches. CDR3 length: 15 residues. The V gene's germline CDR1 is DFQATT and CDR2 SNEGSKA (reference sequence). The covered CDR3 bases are TGCAGTGCTAGAGATCCCCGGGGGGAGGCAGATACG. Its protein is CSARDPRGEADT. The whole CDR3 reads CSARDPRGEADTQYF.

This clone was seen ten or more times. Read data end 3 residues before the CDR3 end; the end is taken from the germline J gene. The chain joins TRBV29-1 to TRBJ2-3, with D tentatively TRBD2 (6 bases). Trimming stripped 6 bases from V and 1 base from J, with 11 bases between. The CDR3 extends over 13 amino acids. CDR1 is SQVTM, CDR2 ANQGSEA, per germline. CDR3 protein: CSVQGGGTDTQYF. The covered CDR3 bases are TGCAGCGTCCAGGGCGGGGGCACAGATACG.

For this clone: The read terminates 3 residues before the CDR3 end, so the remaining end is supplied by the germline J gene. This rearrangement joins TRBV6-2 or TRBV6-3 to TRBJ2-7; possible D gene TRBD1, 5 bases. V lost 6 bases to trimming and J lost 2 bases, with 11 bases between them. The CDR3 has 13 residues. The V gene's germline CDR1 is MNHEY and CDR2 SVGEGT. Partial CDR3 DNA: TGTGCCAGCAGATCAGGGTCCACCTACGAG. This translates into CASRSGSTYE. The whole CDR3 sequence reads CASRSGSTYEQYF.

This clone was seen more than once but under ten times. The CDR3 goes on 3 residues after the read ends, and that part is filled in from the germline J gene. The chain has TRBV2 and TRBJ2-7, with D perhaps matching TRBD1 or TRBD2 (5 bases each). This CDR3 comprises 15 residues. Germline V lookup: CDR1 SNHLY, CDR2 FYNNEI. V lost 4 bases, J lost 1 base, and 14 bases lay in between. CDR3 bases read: TGTGCCAGCAGTGCGGGAAGGACAATATCCTACGAG. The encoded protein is CASSAGRTISYE. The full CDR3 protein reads CASSAGRTISYEQYF.

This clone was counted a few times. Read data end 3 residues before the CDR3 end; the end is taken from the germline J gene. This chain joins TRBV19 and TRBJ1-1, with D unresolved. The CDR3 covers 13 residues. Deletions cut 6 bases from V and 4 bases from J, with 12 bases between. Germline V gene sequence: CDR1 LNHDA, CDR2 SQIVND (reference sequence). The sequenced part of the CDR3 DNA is TGTGCCAGTAGGCTCGGACTCAGCACTGAA. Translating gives CASRLGLSTE. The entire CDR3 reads CASRLGLSTEAFF.

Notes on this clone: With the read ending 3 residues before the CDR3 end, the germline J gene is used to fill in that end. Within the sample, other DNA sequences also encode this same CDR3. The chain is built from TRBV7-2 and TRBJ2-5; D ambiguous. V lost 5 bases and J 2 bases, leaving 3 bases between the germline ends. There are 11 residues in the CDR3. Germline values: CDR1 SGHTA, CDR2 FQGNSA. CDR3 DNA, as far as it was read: TGTGCCAGCAGCCTACAAGAGACC. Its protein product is CASSLQET. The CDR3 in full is CASSLQETQYF.